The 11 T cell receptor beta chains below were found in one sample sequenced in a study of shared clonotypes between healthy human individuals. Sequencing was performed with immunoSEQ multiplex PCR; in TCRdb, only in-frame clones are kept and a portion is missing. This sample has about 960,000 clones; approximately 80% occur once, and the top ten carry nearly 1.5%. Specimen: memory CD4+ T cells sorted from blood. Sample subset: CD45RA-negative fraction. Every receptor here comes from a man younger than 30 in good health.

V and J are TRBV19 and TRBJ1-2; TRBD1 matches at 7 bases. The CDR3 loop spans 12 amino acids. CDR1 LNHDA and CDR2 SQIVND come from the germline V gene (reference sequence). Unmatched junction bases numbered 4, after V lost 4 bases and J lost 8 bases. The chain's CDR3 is CASSNAGGGYTF. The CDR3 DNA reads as TGTGCCAGTAGTAATGCAGGGGGAGGCTACACCTTC.

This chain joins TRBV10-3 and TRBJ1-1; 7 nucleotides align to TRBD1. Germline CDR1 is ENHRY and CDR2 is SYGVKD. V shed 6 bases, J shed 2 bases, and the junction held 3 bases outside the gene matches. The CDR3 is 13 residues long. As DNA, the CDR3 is TGTGCCATCAGGGACAGGACTAACACTGAAGCTTTCTTT. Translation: CAIRDRTNTEAFF.

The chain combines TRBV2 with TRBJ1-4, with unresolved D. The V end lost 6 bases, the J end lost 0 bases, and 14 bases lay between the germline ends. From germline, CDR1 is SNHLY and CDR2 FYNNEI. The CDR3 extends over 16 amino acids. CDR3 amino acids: CASRKEGIATNEKLFF. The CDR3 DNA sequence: TGTGCCAGCAGGAAAGAAGGGATTGCAACTAATGAAAAACTGTTTTTT.

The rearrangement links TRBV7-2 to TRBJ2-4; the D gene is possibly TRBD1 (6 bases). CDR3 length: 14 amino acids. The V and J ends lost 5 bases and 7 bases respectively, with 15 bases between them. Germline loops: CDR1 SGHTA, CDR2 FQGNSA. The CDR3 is CASSPLGQTNIQYF. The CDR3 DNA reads TGTGCCAGCAGCCCCCTCGGACAGACGAACATTCAGTACTTC.

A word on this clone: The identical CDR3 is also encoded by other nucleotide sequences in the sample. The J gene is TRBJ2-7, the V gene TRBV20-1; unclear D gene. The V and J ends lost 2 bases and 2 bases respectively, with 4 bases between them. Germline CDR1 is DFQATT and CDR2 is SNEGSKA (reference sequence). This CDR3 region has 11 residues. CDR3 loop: CSARSAYEQYF. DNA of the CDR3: TGCAGTGCTAGATCCGCCTACGAGCAGTACTTC.

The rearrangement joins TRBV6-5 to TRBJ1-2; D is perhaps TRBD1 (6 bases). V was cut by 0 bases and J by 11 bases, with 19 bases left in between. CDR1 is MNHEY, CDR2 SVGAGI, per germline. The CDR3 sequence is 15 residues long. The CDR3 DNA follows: TGTGCCAGCAGTTACTCGAAAGGCAGGGGTGTTGCGTACACCTTC. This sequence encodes CASSYSKGRGVAYTF.

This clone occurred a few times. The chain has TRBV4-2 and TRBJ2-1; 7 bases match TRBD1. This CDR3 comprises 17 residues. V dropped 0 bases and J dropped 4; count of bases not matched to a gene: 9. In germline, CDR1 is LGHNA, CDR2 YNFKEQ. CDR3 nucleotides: TGTGCCAGCAGCCAAGATTTCTCGGGACAGAGGTACAATGAGCAGTTCTTC. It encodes CASSQDFSGQRYNEQFF.

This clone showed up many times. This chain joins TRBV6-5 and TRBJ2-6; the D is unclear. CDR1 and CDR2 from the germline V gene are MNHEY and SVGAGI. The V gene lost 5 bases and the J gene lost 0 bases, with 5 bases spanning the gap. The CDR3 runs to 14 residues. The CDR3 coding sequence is TGTGCCAGCAGTCGAAACTCTGGGGCCAACGTCCTGACTTTC. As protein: CASSRNSGANVLTF.

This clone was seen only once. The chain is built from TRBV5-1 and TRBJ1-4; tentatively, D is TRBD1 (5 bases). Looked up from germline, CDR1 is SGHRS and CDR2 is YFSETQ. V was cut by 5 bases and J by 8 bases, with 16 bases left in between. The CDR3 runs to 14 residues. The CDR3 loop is CASRQEGIYEKLFF. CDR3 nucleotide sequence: TGCGCCAGCAGACAGGAGGGTATCTACGAAAAACTGTTTTTT.

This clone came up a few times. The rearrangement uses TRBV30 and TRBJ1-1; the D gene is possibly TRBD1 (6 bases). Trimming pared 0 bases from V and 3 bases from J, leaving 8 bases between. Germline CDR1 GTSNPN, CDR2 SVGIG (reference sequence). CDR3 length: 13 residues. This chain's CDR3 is CAWSVKGDTEAFF. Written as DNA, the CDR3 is TGTGCCTGGAGTGTAAAGGGGGACACTGAAGCTTTCTTT.

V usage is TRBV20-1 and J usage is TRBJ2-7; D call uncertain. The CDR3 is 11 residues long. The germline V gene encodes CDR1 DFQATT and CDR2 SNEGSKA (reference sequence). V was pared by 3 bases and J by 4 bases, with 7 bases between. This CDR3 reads CSASDQYEQYF. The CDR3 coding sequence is TGCAGTGCTAGTGACCAGTACGAGCAGTACTTC.